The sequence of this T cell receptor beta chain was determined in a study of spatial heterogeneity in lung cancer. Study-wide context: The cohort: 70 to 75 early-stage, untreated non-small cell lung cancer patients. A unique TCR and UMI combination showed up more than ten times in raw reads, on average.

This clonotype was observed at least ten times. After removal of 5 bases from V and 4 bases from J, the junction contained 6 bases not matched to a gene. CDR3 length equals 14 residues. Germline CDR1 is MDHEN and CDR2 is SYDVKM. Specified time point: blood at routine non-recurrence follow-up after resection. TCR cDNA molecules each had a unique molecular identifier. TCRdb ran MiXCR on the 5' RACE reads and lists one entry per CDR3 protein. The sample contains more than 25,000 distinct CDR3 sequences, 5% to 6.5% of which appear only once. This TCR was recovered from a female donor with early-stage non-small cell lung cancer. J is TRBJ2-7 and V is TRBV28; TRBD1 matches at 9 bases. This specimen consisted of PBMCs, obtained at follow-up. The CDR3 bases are TGTGCCAGCAGTGTTGGGACAGGGAATTACGAGCAGTACTTC. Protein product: CASSVGTGNYEQYF.